This passage covers 13 T cell receptor beta chains from one sample sequenced in a study of blood T cell repertoires in COVID-19. The protocol was immunoSEQ multiplex PCR, while the TCRdb copy is restricted to in-frame clones and leaves out a portion. The sample holds approximately 240,000 clones, approximately 79% seen once. Sequenced material: peripheral blood. The receptors derive from a woman older than 75 with active or convalescent COVID-19.

This chain joins TRBV19 and TRBJ1-6, with TRBD1 matching 9 bases. CDR1 is LNHDA, CDR2 SQIVND, per germline (reference sequence). The CDR3 is 13 residues long. J lost 7 bases, V lost 8 bases, and 3 bases had no gene match. The CDR3 bases are TGTGCCAGTGGTGACAGGGGGAATTCACCCCTCCACTTT. Its translation is CASGDRGNSPLHF.

The genes are TRBV3-1 (or the pseudogene TRBV3-2) and TRBJ2-6; 7 bases are shared with TRBD2. Germline loops: CDR1 LGHDT, CDR2 YNNKEL (reference sequence). The CDR3 consists of 17 residues. Trimming removed 2 bases from V and 3 bases from J; junction bases left unmatched: 7. For the CDR3, the DNA is TGTGCCAGCAGCCAATGGGGAGGGAAAGGTGGGGCCAACGTCCTGACTTTC. Its protein product is CASSQWGGKGGANVLTF.

This chain links TRBV10-3 with TRBJ2-7; 15 nucleotides agree with TRBD2. Trimming at V came to 7 bases and at J to 5 bases, leaving 6 bases not matched to a gene. CDR1 is ENHRY, CDR2 SYGVKD, per germline. This CDR3 spans 15 amino acids. The CDR3 sequence is CAITPGLAGGHEQYF. As DNA, the CDR3 is TGTGCCATCACCCCAGGACTAGCGGGGGGGCACGAGCAGTACTTC.

This chain connects TRBV6-1 to TRBJ1-1; 12 positions match TRBD1. Trimming removed 2 bases from V and 4 bases from J; junction bases left unmatched: 2. The CDR3 consists of 15 residues. Germline V gives CDR1 MNHNS, CDR2 SASEGT. CDR3 nucleotide sequence: TGTGCCAGCAGTGAATGGGACAGGGGGCTCACTGAAGCTTTCTTT. Translating it yields CASSEWDRGLTEAFF.

The chain has TRBV5-1 and TRBJ2-1; tentative D call: TRBD1 (6 bases). Per germline, CDR1 SGHRS and CDR2 YFSETQ. CDR3 length: 15 residues. The germline V and J ends were trimmed by 0 bases and 3 bases, with 10 bases remaining between them. The CDR3 nucleotides are TGCGCCAGCAGCTTGGCCCAGGGGTTCTACAATGAGCAGTTCTTC. Residues: CASSLAQGFYNEQFF. Combining the CDR3 with reference TRBV5-1 and TRBJ2-1 gives the whole variable domain KAGVTQTPRYLIKTRGQQVTLSCSPISGHRSVSWYQQTPGQGLQFLFEYFSETQRNKGNFPGRFSGRQFSNSRSEMNVSTLELGDSALYLCASSLAQGFYNEQFFGPGTRLTVL.

The rearrangement joins TRBV20-1 to TRBJ2-2; 7 nucleotides match TRBD2. The CDR3 length is 14 residues. V trimming: 3 bases; J trimming: 4 bases; junction bases outside the gene matches: 5. Germline V gene sequence: CDR1 DFQATT, CDR2 SNEGSKA (reference sequence). This CDR3 is CSASRGRVTGELFF. The CDR3 bases are TGCAGTGCTAGTCGAGGGAGGGTCACCGGGGAGCTGTTTTTT.

V gene TRBV28 combines with J gene TRBJ1-5; weak D call: TRBD1 (6 bases). The germline CDR1 and CDR2 sequences are MDHEN and SYDVKM. This CDR3 is 13 amino acids long. V was cut by 7 bases and J by 6 bases, with 13 bases left in between. Written as DNA, the CDR3 is TGTGCCAGCACCACGGGGGGCGGTCAGCCCCAGCATTTT. Its translation is CASTTGGGQPQHF.

This chain joins TRBV19 and TRBJ2-2; TRBD2 agrees at 7 bases. This CDR3 comprises 16 residues. V lost 7 bases to trimming and J lost 3 bases; unmatched junction nucleotides: 11. Germline V gene data show CDR1 as LNHDA and CDR2 as SQIVND (reference sequence). The CDR3 DNA follows: TGTGCCAGTACCCTAGCGGCTCTCCGGGACACCGGGGAGCTGTTTTTT. It yields the protein CASTLAALRDTGELFF.

The V and J genes are TRBV11-2 and TRBJ1-1; no firm D call. The CDR3 has 12 residues. Trimming left V 5 bases short and J 4 bases short, with 8 bases between. The germline V gene encodes CDR1 SGHAT and CDR2 FQNNGV. The CDR3 protein is CASSLFGTEAFF. The CDR3 bases are TGTGCCAGCAGCCTCTTCGGCACTGAAGCTTTCTTT.

The rearrangement joins TRBV20-1 to TRBJ2-5; D gene ambiguous. Trimming removed 3 bases at V and 1 base at J, with 3 bases between. Germline CDR1 and CDR2: DFQATT and SNEGSKA (reference sequence). The CDR3 sequence is 11 residues long. CDR3 sequence reads: CSASRQETQYF. CDR3 nucleotides: TGCAGTGCTAGTCGCCAAGAGACCCAGTACTTC.

A remark on this clone: Within the sample, other DNA sequences also encode this same CDR3. V and J are TRBV18 and TRBJ2-7, with 7 bases fitting TRBD1. The CDR3 is 14 residues long. The J segment lost 3 bases and the V segment lost 3 bases, leaving 5 bases of the junction unmatched. CDR1 KGHSH and CDR2 LQKENI come from the germline V gene. The chain's CDR3 is CASSPGQLFYEQYF. For the CDR3, the DNA is TGTGCCAGCTCACCGGGACAGCTATTCTACGAGCAGTACTTC.

This rearrangement joins TRBV4-1 to TRBJ2-2; 8 positions agree with TRBD1. After removal of 4 bases from V and 0 bases from J, the junction contained 4 bases not matched to a gene. Germline CDR1 reads MGHRA; CDR2 reads YSYEKL. The CDR3 is 16 residues long. The CDR3 region is CASSLGTGSNTGELFF. The CDR3 DNA is TGCGCCAGCAGCCTAGGGACAGGTTCGAACACCGGGGAGCTGTTTTTT.

This clone was detected only a few times. This chain uses TRBV7-9 with TRBJ2-2; 9 nucleotides line up with TRBD2. The V and J ends lost 2 bases and 6 bases, in that order; junction bases with no gene match: 1. CDR1 SEHNR and CDR2 FQNEAQ come from the germline V gene (reference sequence). The CDR3 has 14 residues. The CDR3: CASSLRTSAGELFF. The CDR3 DNA follows: TGTGCCAGCAGCTTAAGGACTAGCGCCGGGGAGCTGTTTTTT.